The subject of this entry is one T cell receptor beta chain. The antigen is not known. TRB rearrangements spanning V, D and J were amplified using mixed TRB-A/B primers. TCRdb re-called the multiplex PCR reads with MiXCR, one entry per CDR3 protein. Here the sample spans 7,000 to 10,000 distinct CDR3 sequences, over 40% being singletons. CDR3 length equals 12 residues. V was shortened by 4 bases and J by 4 bases, with 5 bases between the two germline ends. Germline V gene lookup returns CDR1 MNHNS and CDR2 SASEGT. This specimen belongs to a study of T cell repertoires in aging, cancer and after chemotherapy. General study findings and limits: No conclusions about immunological memory after chemotherapy can be drawn from the repertoire data.

Amplification of TCR beta used genomic DNA extracted from peripheral blood. The chain joins TRBV6-1 to TRBJ1-3; D uncertain. The sequence was obtained from a human donor with a solid tumor. Sequences were obtained from blood. CDR3 amino acids: CASSGRGNTIYF. Written as DNA, the CDR3 is TGTGCCAGCAGTGGGCGGGGAAACACCATATATTTT.